Listed below are T cell receptor beta chains from one sample, sequenced in a study of molecular identifiers for immune sequencing clone quantification. TCRdb passed the PCR reads through MiXCR, listing each CDR3 protein once. The top ten hold 0.84% of the sample, which has more than 450,000 distinct CDR3 sequences, about a fifth seen once. The specimen was naive CD8+ T cells from blood, with Jurkat cell RNA spiked in. The receptors originated from a human donor in good health. Some libraries in this study had Jurkat cell RNA spiked in. The CDR3 runs from the conserved cysteine through the conserved F or W.

j_gene: TRBJ2-3
v_gene: TRBV4-3
CDR3aa: CASSQGPGLRESADTQYF

j_gene: TRBJ1-1
v_gene: TRBV19
CDR3aa: CASTRGGWTEAFF

j_gene: TRBJ2-3
v_gene: TRBV7-8
CDR3aa: CASSPASGGFEDTQYF

j_gene: TRBJ1-1
v_gene: TRBV2
CDR3aa: CASMTITEAFF

j_gene: TRBJ1-2
v_gene: TRBV10-2
CDR3aa: CASRGQGNYGYTF

j_gene: TRBJ2-7
v_gene: TRBV4-1
CDR3aa: CASSQQTGYEQYF

j_gene: TRBJ2-7
v_gene: TRBV6-5
CDR3aa: CASSYSRTGTYEQYF

j_gene: TRBJ2-7
v_gene: TRBV19
CDR3aa: CASSKASGHSYEQYF

j_gene: TRBJ2-5
v_gene: TRBV11-2
CDR3aa: CASSLELAGGPTHETQYF

j_gene: TRBJ2-6
v_gene: TRBV29-1
CDR3aa: CSVYGAPGANVLTF